What follows are 15 T cell receptor beta chains derived from one specimen sequenced in a study of T cells in Graves' hyperthyroidism and ophthalmopathy (dated by TCRdb to the late 2010s). The library was prepared using multiplex PCR. The sample was run on an Illumina HiSeq 2000. TCR beta CDR3 regions were amplified from RNA transcripts. A first-round RT-PCR of the TCR CDR3 used the HTBI primer set with the Qiagen OneStep RT-PCR kit. TCRdb redid the processing of the public reads, applying fastp at Q25 and MiXCR, and retained in-frame beta chains. A single entry per CDR3 protein holds the most common genes and DNA from its merged rows. The sample table contains hundreds of thousands of distinct CDR3 sequences; only one count was recorded for about 19% of them. Clones ranked in the top ten supply roughly 17% of the sample. Sequencing input: blood. Receptor source: a woman aged 50 to 65 with Graves' hyperthyroidism that later progressed to Graves' ophthalmopathy.

In this sample, this clonotype turned up many times. This sequence joins TRBV12-3 or TRBV12-4 and TRBJ1-2, with a tentative D call TRBD1 (5 bases). Trimming shortened V by 6 bases and J by 7 bases, and 9 bases separated the two germline ends. This CDR3 comprises 11 residues. The DNA of the CDR3 is TGTGCCAGCAGCCTGGGACTTGGCTACACCTTC. Its protein is CASSLGLGYTF.

This clonotype was detected many times. This chain connects TRBV7-9 to TRBJ1-1; D remains ambiguous. The V end lost 2 bases, the J end lost 0 bases, and 4 bases lay between the germline ends. The CDR3 extends over 13 amino acids. Germline V lookup: CDR1 SEHNR, CDR2 FQNEAQ (reference sequence). This chain's CDR3 is CASSLSLNTEAFF. The CDR3, as DNA: TGTGCCAGCAGCTTATCGTTGAACACTGAAGCTTTCTTT.

This clonotype was picked up a small number of times. V is TRBV27 and J is TRBJ1-1; D gene unclear. Germline V gene lookup returns CDR1 MNHEY and CDR2 SMNVEV (reference sequence). Trimming cost V 5 bases and J 6 bases, with 16 bases left between them. This CDR3 spans 14 amino acids. This chain's CDR3 is CASSLYRGSAEAFF. The CDR3, as DNA: TGTGCCAGCAGTCTTTATAGAGGTAGCGCTGAAGCTTTCTTT.

There are many counts of this clonotype. V usage is TRBV7-8 and J usage is TRBJ2-3, with D tentatively TRBD2 (5 bases). Looked up from germline, CDR1 is SGHVS and CDR2 is FQNEAQ. CDR3 size: 15 residues. V gave up 1 base and J gave up 0 bases, with 8 bases separating them. In DNA, the CDR3 is TGTGCCAGCAGCTTAGTTCTAGCCAGCACAGATACGCAGTATTTT. Protein product: CASSLVLASTDTQYF.

This clonotype was observed at least ten times. CDR3 loop: CASSPSQGSYEQYF. Here the CDR3 DNA reads TGTGCCAGCTCACCATCCCAGGGCTCCTACGAGCAGTACTTC. J is TRBJ2-7 and V is TRBV18; D possibly corresponds to TRBD1 (5 bases). CDR1 and CDR2 (germline): KGHSH, LQKENI. The V end lost 2 bases, the J end lost 0 bases, and 8 bases lay between the germline ends. CDR3 length: 14 residues.

This clonotype was observed a single time. The gene calls are TRBV20-1 and TRBJ1-4; unclear D gene. Germline CDR1 DFQATT, CDR2 SNEGSKA (reference sequence). The CDR3 totals 14 residues. The ends were cut back, 6 bases at V and 2 bases at J, with 13 bases in the middle. The CDR3 bases are TGCAGTGCCCACCGAGGTGGGACTAATGAAAAACTGTTTTTT. It translates to CSAHRGGTNEKLFF.

This chain connects TRBV4-1 to TRBJ2-5; TRBD2 might be the D (5 bases). CDR1 and CDR2 from the germline V gene are MGHRA and YSYEKL. V shed 1 base and J shed 4 bases, with 10 bases lying between them. The CDR3 is made up of 14 amino acids. CDR3 DNA sequence: TGCGCCAGCAGCCAAGCCCTCGAGGGAGAGACCCAGTACTTC. Protein product: CASSQALEGETQYF.

This clonotype showed up just a few times. The chain carries TRBV20-1 and TRBJ2-5, with 12 bases fitting TRBD2. After removal of 6 bases from V and 4 bases from J, the junction contained 9 bases not matched to a gene. The CDR3 contains 15 residues. Germline V gene sequence: CDR1 DFQATT, CDR2 SNEGSKA (reference sequence). CDR3 nucleotide sequence: TGCAGTGCACACCCACCGGGACTAGCGGGAGAGACCCAGTACTTC. It translates to CSAHPPGLAGETQYF.

The table lists this clonotype with a few counts. The chain carries TRBV13 and TRBJ2-7, with 14 bases lining up with TRBD2. CDR3 length: 16 residues. Trimming cost V 5 bases and J 2 bases; bases outside gene matches: 5. Looked up from germline, CDR1 is PRHDT and CDR2 is FYEKMQ (reference sequence). CDR3 amino acids: CASSTGTSGGTYEQYF. The CDR3 nucleotides are TGTGCCAGCAGCACTGGGACTAGCGGGGGAACCTACGAGCAGTACTTC.

This clonotype was counted ten times or more. V is TRBV6-5 and J is TRBJ1-2; 8 nucleotides align to TRBD1. CDR3 size: 18 residues. Germline V gives CDR1 MNHEY, CDR2 SVGAGI. Trimming at V came to 2 bases and at J to 5 bases, leaving 16 bases not matched to a gene. CDR3 bases: TGTGCCAGCAGTTACGGACAGGGCGCGACTCGGCCTTGGTATGGCTACACCTTC. The encoded protein is CASSYGQGATRPWYGYTF.

This clonotype was counted only a few times. The chain uses TRBV6-1 and TRBJ2-2, with TRBD1 matching 8 bases. CDR1 is MNHNS, CDR2 SASEGT, per germline. The J segment lost 4 bases and the V segment lost 7 bases, leaving 11 bases of the junction unmatched. The CDR3 covers 16 residues. The CDR3 region has the DNA TGTGCCAGCACCGACACAGGGGGGCGGATCACCGGGGAGCTGTTTTTT. Translated, it gives CASTDTGGRITGELFF.

The chain has TRBV29-1 and TRBJ1-2; no definite D call. The CDR3 covers 12 residues. V lost 8 bases, J lost 7 bases, and 17 bases lay in between. CDR1 and CDR2 (germline): SQVTM, ANQGSEA. CDR3 nucleotide sequence: TGCAGCTTCTGGGAGGAGGTCCGTGGCTACACCTTC. Translated: CSFWEEVRGYTF.

This clonotype was detected ten times or more. The chain recombines TRBV20-1 with TRBJ2-3; 7 nucleotides line up with TRBD2. V dropped 3 bases and J dropped 5; count of bases not matched to a gene: 11. Germline V gives CDR1 DFQATT, CDR2 SNEGSKA (reference sequence). This CDR3 region has 15 residues. The CDR3 DNA reads TGCAGTGCTAGTCCTGTTGGCGGGGAGGGAGATACGCAGTATTTT. Amino acid sequence: CSASPVGGEGDTQYF.

The chain is built from TRBV6-5 and TRBJ2-1; D is unresolved. CDR3 length: 16 residues. V lost 0 bases and J 7 bases, leaving 16 bases between the germline ends. Germline V gene data show CDR1 as MNHEY and CDR2 as SVGAGI. The CDR3 region has the DNA TGTGCCAGCAGTTACTCGATACGGAATCCAATGAATGAGCAGTTCTTC. It encodes CASSYSIRNPMNEQFF.

This chain joins TRBV4-1 and TRBJ1-2; D perhaps matches TRBD1 (6 bases). Germline lookup yields CDR1 MGHRA and CDR2 YSYEKL. V lost 1 base and J 5 bases, leaving 17 bases between the germline ends. There are 16 residues in the CDR3. In DNA form, the CDR3 reads TGCGCCAGCAGCCAAGCCAGGGGAAAAATGTGGTATGGCTACACCTTC. This encodes CASSQARGKMWYGYTF.